These 14 T cell receptor beta chains were all obtained from the same sample, sequenced in a study of T cell therapy after organ transplantation. Documented time point: 4-8 weeks after completion of therapy. The method was immunoSEQ multiplex PCR; TCRdb's version includes in-frame clones alone and lacks a portion of them. The sample includes about 6,000 clones, roughly 74% of them seen just once. These receptors' antigens are unknown. The sample was CD8+ T cells from blood, taken after autologous CMV-specific T cell therapy. These receptor sequences come from a human patient who had received a solid organ transplant and had CMV disease. The T cells may partly be graft donor cells.

The V and J genes are TRBV11-2 and TRBJ1-1, with D tentatively TRBD1 (6 bases). The CDR3 has 15 amino acids. Trimming pared 1 base from V and 5 bases from J, leaving 14 bases between. The germline CDR1 and CDR2 sequences are SGHAT and FQNNGV. CDR3 sequence reads: CASSLGEGGATEAFF. The DNA for the CDR3 is TGTGCCAGCAGCTTAGGAGAAGGGGGGGCGACTGAAGCTTTCTTT.

This clone rates as medium-sized. The J gene is TRBJ2-5, the V gene TRBV5-1, with 12 bases that match TRBD2. The CDR3 spans 18 residues. Trimming removed 0 bases from V and 5 bases from J; junction bases left unmatched: 11. Germline V gives CDR1 SGHRS, CDR2 YFSETQ. The CDR3 nucleotides are TGCGCCAGCAGCTTGGGGTCCCCTACTAGCGGGAGGCCGGAGACCCAGTACTTC. Protein: CASSLGSPTSGRPETQYF. Full variable domain (remainder filled in from reference TRBV5-1 and TRBJ2-5): KAGVTQTPRYLIKTRGQQVTLSCSPISGHRSVSWYQQTPGQGLQFLFEYFSETQRNKGNFPGRFSGRQFSNSRSEMNVSTLELGDSALYLCASSLGSPTSGRPETQYFGPGTRLLVL.

This clone is labeled as medium-sized. The chain joins TRBV2 to TRBJ2-7, with 7 bases lining up with TRBD1. From germline, CDR1 is SNHLY and CDR2 FYNNEI. Trimming cost V 6 bases and J 4 bases; bases outside gene matches: 9. CDR3 length: 14 residues. Here the CDR3 reads CASSSGTESYEQYF. The CDR3 DNA follows: TGTGCCAGCAGCTCCGGGACAGAGAGTTACGAGCAGTACTTC. The complete variable domain, with remaining parts taken from reference TRBV2 and TRBJ2-7, reads EPEVTQTPSHQVTQMGQEVILRCVPISNHLYFYWYRQILGQKVEFLVSFYNNEISEKSEIFDDQFSVERPDGSNFTLKIRSTKLEDSAMYFCASSSGTESYEQYFGPGTRLTVT.

V gene TRBV7-9 combines with J gene TRBJ1-2; unclear D gene. The germline V and J ends were trimmed by 1 base and 4 bases, with 10 bases remaining between them. CDR3 length equals 14 residues. CDR1 is SEHNR and CDR2 is FQNEAQ in the germline V gene (reference sequence). This CDR3 reads CASSLGTEFYGYTF. CDR3 bases: TGTGCCAGCAGCTTAGGTACAGAGTTCTATGGCTACACCTTC.

V and J are TRBV19 and TRBJ1-1, with D possibly TRBD1 on 6 matching bases. Trimming left V 3 bases short and J 5 bases short, with 13 bases between. This CDR3 is built from 14 residues. The V gene's germline CDR1 is LNHDA and CDR2 SQIVND (reference sequence). The CDR3, as DNA: TGTGCCAGTAGTATTAGGACAGTAAGGACTGAAGCTTTCTTT. Its translation is CASSIRTVRTEAFF.

Judged by abundance, this clone is medium-sized. The chain carries TRBV5-6 and TRBJ2-7; D may be TRBD2 (5 bases). The germline V gene has CDR1 SGHDT and CDR2 YYEEEE. The CDR3 is made up of 13 amino acids. V was trimmed by 4 bases and J by 0 bases, leaving 8 bases between them. The CDR3 coding sequence is TGTGCCAGCAGCCGGGGAGACTCCTACGAGCAGTACTTC. It is translated as CASSRGDSYEQYF.

The gene calls are TRBV7-3 and TRBJ1-2; D unclear. This CDR3 region has 11 residues. CDR1 is SGHTA and CDR2 is FQGTGA in the germline V gene. With 5 bases removed from V and 8 bases from J, the gap between germline ends came to 9 bases. CDR3 residues: CASSPLRGYTF. CDR3 bases: TGTGCCAGCAGCCCTTTGCGCGGCTACACCTTC.

This clone ranks as medium-sized. This chain uses TRBV19 with TRBJ1-5; D not certain. This CDR3 has 13 residues. The germline CDR1 and CDR2 sequences are LNHDA and SQIVND (reference sequence). Trimming shortened V by 4 bases and J by 3 bases, and 7 bases separated the two germline ends. CDR3 bases: TGTGCCAGTAGTAGTTCCTACAATCAGCCCCAGCATTTT. It yields the protein CASSSSYNQPQHF. Complete variable domain (other parts from reference TRBV19 and TRBJ1-5): DGGITQSPKYLFRKEGQNVTLSCEQNLNHDAMYWYRQDPGQGLRLIYYSQIVNDFQKGDIAEGYSVSREKKESFPLTVTSAQKNPTAFYLCASSSSYNQPQHFGDGTRLSIL.

This chain joins TRBV7-2 and TRBJ1-2, with 8 positions matching TRBD1. Per the germline V gene, CDR1 is SGHTA and CDR2 is FQGNSA. This CDR3 has 15 residues. V lost 5 bases and J lost 7; bases outside the gene matches: 12. This CDR3 reads CASSTGTGPEGGYTF. The CDR3 nucleotides are TGTGCCAGCAGCACCGGGACAGGCCCGGAGGGTGGCTACACCTTC.

The rearrangement uses TRBV7-3 and TRBJ2-2; possible D gene TRBD1, 6 bases. Germline CDR1 SGHTA, CDR2 FQGTGA. V gave up 4 bases and J gave up 5 bases, with 17 bases separating them. CDR3 size: 16 residues. Written as DNA, the CDR3 is TGTGCCAGCAGCTCTAAAGGGGCAGGGGTAACCGGGGAGCTGTTTTTT. As protein: CASSSKGAGVTGELFF.

The gene calls are TRBV25-1 and TRBJ2-5; TRBD1 matches at 9 bases. CDR1 and CDR2 from the germline V gene are MGHDK and SYGVNS. This CDR3 has 16 amino acids. Germline trimming cut 2 bases from V and 1 base from J; bases unmatched to any gene: 5. The CDR3 DNA reads TGTGCCAGCAGTGAAAGCAGGACAGGGGCCCAAGAGACCCAGTACTTC. Its protein product is CASSESRTGAQETQYF.

The chain joins TRBV29-1 to TRBJ2-2, with 7 bases aligning to TRBD1. Looked up from germline, CDR1 is SQVTM and CDR2 is ANQGSEA. The J segment lost 2 bases and the V segment lost 7 bases, leaving 7 bases of the junction unmatched. The CDR3 loop spans 14 amino acids. This chain's CDR3 is CSAGGQDNTGELFF. The CDR3 bases are TGCAGCGCCGGTGGACAGGACAACACCGGGGAGCTGTTTTTT.

By share of the sample, this clone is medium-sized. This chain uses TRBV28 with TRBJ2-2; 7 nucleotides match TRBD2. The CDR3 is 15 residues long. With V trimmed by 5 bases and J by 4 bases, 7 bases remained unmatched. The V gene's germline CDR1 is MDHEN and CDR2 SYDVKM. This chain's CDR3 is CASSDRDYPTGELFF. CDR3 bases: TGTGCCAGCAGTGACCGGGACTACCCCACCGGGGAGCTGTTTTTT.

V and J are TRBV29-1 and TRBJ2-7, with 11 bases matching TRBD2. This CDR3 contains 13 residues. J lost 3 bases, V lost 2 bases, and 0 bases had no gene match. The germline CDR1 and CDR2 sequences are SQVTM and ANQGSEA. The CDR3 DNA sequence: TGCAGCGTTGAAACTAGCGGGAGCTACGAGCAGTACTTC. Encoded protein: CSVETSGSYEQYF.